This entry is about one T cell receptor (beta chain). Per the original data handling: By means of reference gene primer amplification, nucleated cell counts were estimated. The method was immunoSEQ multiplex PCR; TCRdb's version includes in-frame clones alone and lacks a portion of them. V and J calls plus clone size are reproduced from that table; the DNA served to infer D and trimming. The profile covers 100,000 to 120,000 clones, with 72% appearing a single time and 7.6% taken by the ten largest. This sample is drawn from a study of blood T cell repertoires in COVID-19. At the level of the study: COVID-19 samples from acute and convalescent phases originated in the United States, Italy and Spain. From T cells, B-cell-depleted T cells, or PBMCs came the material, which was cDNA or gDNA.

Deletions cut 0 bases from V and 5 bases from J, with 13 bases between. Per the germline V gene, CDR1 is SGHRS and CDR2 is YFSETQ. CDR3 size: 15 residues. The source material was peripheral blood. This sequence joins TRBV5-1 and TRBJ2-3, with a tentative D call TRBD1 (5 bases). The TCR was taken from a woman aged 55-69 years with acute or convalescent COVID-19. CDR3 amino acids: CASSLESRVRDTQYF. CDR3 nucleotides: TGCGCCAGCAGCTTGGAATCCAGGGTGCGAGATACGCAGTATTTT.